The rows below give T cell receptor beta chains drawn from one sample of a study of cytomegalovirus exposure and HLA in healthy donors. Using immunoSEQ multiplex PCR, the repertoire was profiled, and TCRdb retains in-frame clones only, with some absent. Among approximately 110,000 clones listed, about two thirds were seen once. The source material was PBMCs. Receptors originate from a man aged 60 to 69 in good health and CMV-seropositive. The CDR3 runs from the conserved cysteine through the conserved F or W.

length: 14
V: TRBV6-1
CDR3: CASSESRAAGAGTF

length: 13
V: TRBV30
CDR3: CAWGLGDRETQYF

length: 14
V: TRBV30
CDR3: CAWSGTKLGTEAFF

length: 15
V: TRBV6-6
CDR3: CASRRGLVSPDTQYF

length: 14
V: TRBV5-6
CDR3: CASSLGVLSYEQYF

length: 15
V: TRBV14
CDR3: CASSLRTGSTGELFF

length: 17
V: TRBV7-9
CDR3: CSSSPRGQGERSYEQYF

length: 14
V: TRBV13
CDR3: CASSLTSGPETQYF

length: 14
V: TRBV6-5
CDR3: CASSYSIKNYGYPF

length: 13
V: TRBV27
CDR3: CASTSGTGYGYTF

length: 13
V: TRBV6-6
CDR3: CASERYSNQPQHF

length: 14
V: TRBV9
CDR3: CASSNDRGGTEAFF

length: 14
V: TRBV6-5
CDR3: CASSPGQANEKLFF

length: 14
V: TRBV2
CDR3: CASSPGTGNHEQYF

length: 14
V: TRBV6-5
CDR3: CASTGTGISYEQYF

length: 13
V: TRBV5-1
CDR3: CASSLDGAGQAFF

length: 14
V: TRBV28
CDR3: CASSTGTVHEKLFF

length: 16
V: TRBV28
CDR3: CASSETAGGYGNEQFF

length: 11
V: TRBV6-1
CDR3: CASSPRGRKEF